One and the same sample provided the 31 T cell receptor beta chains below, sequenced in a study of T cell changes during pregnancy in multiple sclerosis. Data came from immunoSEQ multiplex PCR; TCRdb stores just in-frame clones and leaves some out. In the table there are about 75,000 clones, under 95% of which are singletons. This specimen consisted of CD4+ T cells from peripheral blood mononuclear cells, obtained before pregnancy. These receptors originate from a female donor with multiple sclerosis, enrolled in a pregnancy study.

The rearrangement joins TRBV5-4 to TRBJ1-2; D remains unclear. This CDR3 is built from 12 residues. V was cut by 4 bases and J by 5 bases, with 9 bases left in between. Germline V lookup: CDR1 SGHNT, CDR2 YYREEE (reference sequence). CDR3 protein: CASSLAGYGYTF. The CDR3 coding sequence is TGTGCCAGCAGCCTCGCGGGGTATGGCTACACCTTC.

V usage is TRBV28 and J usage is TRBJ1-1; D might be TRBD1 (6 bases). Germline V gene sequence: CDR1 MDHEN, CDR2 SYDVKM. The CDR3 runs to 15 residues. V lost 2 bases to trimming and J lost 1 base, with 11 bases between them. This chain's CDR3 is CASSLAGTQNTEAFF. CDR3 nucleotide sequence: TGTGCCAGCAGTTTAGCCGGGACACAGAACACTGAAGCTTTCTTT.

V gene TRBV2 combines with J gene TRBJ1-1, with 9 bases identical to TRBD1. Germline-derived CDR1 and CDR2 are SNHLY and FYNNEI. This CDR3 has 15 residues. V lost 5 bases, J lost 2 bases, and 6 bases stayed unmatched. Here the CDR3 DNA reads TGTGCCAGCAGTCACAGGGGGCCGGGAAACACTGAAGCTTTCTTT. This gives the protein CASSHRGPGNTEAFF.

The chain has TRBV27 and TRBJ2-7; D call uncertain. The CDR3 covers 14 residues. V gave up 5 bases and J gave up 2 bases, with 13 bases separating them. CDR1 and CDR2 from the germline V gene are MNHEY and SMNVEV (reference sequence). The CDR3, as DNA: TGTGCCAGCAGTGCTTGGCAGTCGACCTACGAGCAGTACTTC. It yields the protein CASSAWQSTYEQYF.

The chain recombines TRBV7-2 with TRBJ2-7; D not certain. CDR3 size: 14 residues. Germline V gene lookup returns CDR1 SGHTA and CDR2 FQGNSA. With 0 bases removed from V and 2 bases from J, the gap between germline ends came to 8 bases. CDR3 protein: CASSLAASAYEQYF. The CDR3 DNA follows: TGTGCCAGCAGCTTAGCAGCGTCGGCCTACGAGCAGTACTTC.

The chain combines TRBV9 with TRBJ2-2, with D hard to call. This CDR3 region has 15 residues. Trimming left V 0 bases short and J 1 base short, with 7 bases between. Germline values: CDR1 SGDLS, CDR2 YYNGEE. In DNA form, the CDR3 reads TGTGCCAGCAGCGTAGTGGCAGGGAACACCGGGGAGCTGTTTTTT. Translation gives CASSVVAGNTGELFF.

The J gene is TRBJ1-4, the V gene TRBV6-5, with 7 nucleotides matching TRBD1. V dropped 2 bases and J dropped 7; count of bases not matched to a gene: 7. CDR3 length: 15 residues. Germline V gives CDR1 MNHEY, CDR2 SVGAGI. Written as DNA, the CDR3 is TGTGCCAGCAGTTACACGCAGGGGGAAAGTGAAAAACTGTTTTTT. This codes for CASSYTQGESEKLFF.

The gene calls are TRBV7-8 and TRBJ2-7, with 8 bases matching TRBD1. V gave up 5 bases and J gave up 0 bases; unmatched junction bases: 3. The CDR3 has 14 residues. Germline V gene sequence: CDR1 SGHVS, CDR2 FQNEAQ. CDR3: CASSLGTGSYEQYF. For the CDR3, the DNA is TGTGCCAGCAGCCTGGGGACAGGCTCCTACGAGCAGTACTTC.

The rearrangement links TRBV5-1 to TRBJ2-1, with 10 bases identical to TRBD2. This CDR3 has 16 residues. Germline V gene lookup returns CDR1 SGHRS and CDR2 YFSETQ. The J segment lost 8 bases and the V segment lost 0 bases, leaving 8 bases of the junction unmatched. The CDR3 coding sequence is TGCGCCAGCAGCTTGGGTATCAGCGGGAGGGCCGATGAGCAGTTCTTC. Translated: CASSLGISGRADEQFF.

V is TRBV19 and J is TRBJ2-1; D might be TRBD2 (6 bases). Trimming pared 5 bases from V and 5 bases from J, leaving 13 bases between. Germline CDR1 and CDR2: LNHDA and SQIVND (reference sequence). This CDR3 region has 14 residues. The CDR3 DNA follows: TGTGCCAGTAGTCTGCGAGCGGGCCACAATGAGCAGTTCTTC. Its protein is CASSLRAGHNEQFF.

The rearrangement links TRBV7-9 to TRBJ2-3, with D possibly matching TRBD1 (6 bases). Germline V CDR1 and CDR2: SEHNR, FQNEAQ (reference sequence). The V and J ends lost 2 bases and 0 bases respectively, with 12 bases between them. The CDR3 consists of 16 residues. The CDR3 nucleotides read TGTGCCAGCAGCTTACTTGGGACAACGAGCACAGATACGCAGTATTTT. Encoded protein: CASSLLGTTSTDTQYF.

A single count supports this clone. The V gene is TRBV18, the J gene TRBJ1-2, with 11 bases identical to TRBD1. The junction had 3 bases not matched to a gene; V was cut back by 2 bases and J by 4 bases. The germline gives CDR1 KGHSH, CDR2 LQKENI. The CDR3 covers 15 residues. This CDR3 is CASSPGQGAGYGYTF. Here the CDR3 DNA reads TGTGCCAGCTCACCAGGACAGGGGGCTGGCTATGGCTACACCTTC.

This chain connects TRBV27 to TRBJ2-1, with 12 bases identical to TRBD2. Germline CDR1 is MNHEY and CDR2 is SMNVEV (reference sequence). The CDR3 covers 15 residues. Trimming removed 7 bases from V and 8 bases from J; junction bases left unmatched: 9. CDR3 DNA: TGTGCCAGCATCCCTAGCGGGAGGGCCTTTCATGAGCAGTTCTTC. Translation gives CASIPSGRAFHEQFF.

CDR3 nucleotides: TGTGCCACCAGCAGAGGCGGTAAAGAACGTGAAAAACTGTTTTTT. As protein: CATSRGGKEREKLFF. V is TRBV15 and J is TRBJ1-4; the D is unclear. CDR1 and CDR2 (germline): LNHNV, YYDKDF (reference sequence). The CDR3 sequence is 15 residues long. V lost 1 base and J lost 7, with 13 bases in between. Looking up the rest from reference TRBV15 and TRBJ1-4 gives the full variable domain: DAMVIQNPRYQVTQFGKPVTLSCSQTLNHNVMYWYQQKSSQAPKLLFHYYDKDFNNEADTPDNFQSRRPNTSFCFLDIRSPGLGDTAMYLCATSRGGKEREKLFFGSGTQLSVL.

This clone was counted only a few times. The J gene is TRBJ1-4, the V gene TRBV4-1; no clear D gene. Trimming removed 2 bases from V and 8 bases from J, with 6 bases in between. Germline CDR1 reads MGHRA; CDR2 reads YSYEKL. There are 12 residues in the CDR3. The CDR3 here is CASSQFGEKLFF. The CDR3, as DNA: TGCGCCAGCAGCCAATTCGGGGAAAAACTGTTTTTT.

This chain connects TRBV5-4 to TRBJ2-5; D remains unclear. Per germline, CDR1 SGHNT and CDR2 YYREEE (reference sequence). The CDR3 covers 15 residues. V gave up 0 bases and J gave up 2 bases, with 11 bases separating them. CDR3 in DNA: TGTGCCAGCAGCTTGGAACCCTACCCACAAGAGACCCAGTACTTC. Its translation: CASSLEPYPQETQYF.

The V call is TRBV5-4, the J call TRBJ1-2; TRBD1 matches at 12 bases. The V segment lost 0 bases and the J segment 6 bases; nucleotides outside the gene matches: 6. CDR3 length: 16 amino acids. Germline V gene sequence: CDR1 SGHNT, CDR2 YYREEE (reference sequence). The CDR3 sequence is CASSLEGTGGLDGYTF. The CDR3 DNA reads TGTGCCAGCAGCTTGGAAGGGACAGGGGGCCTCGATGGCTACACCTTC.

The chain recombines TRBV30 with TRBJ1-1, with D unresolved. The ends were cut back, 2 bases at V and 1 base at J, with 8 bases in the middle. Germline loops: CDR1 GTSNPN, CDR2 SVGIG (reference sequence). This CDR3 region has 13 residues. The CDR3: CAWSSAGNTEAFF. CDR3 bases: TGTGCCTGGAGTTCGGCGGGGAACACTGAAGCTTTCTTT.

V gene TRBV5-6 combines with J gene TRBJ1-1; D ambiguous. Trimming left V 4 bases short and J 1 base short, with 11 bases between. Germline V gives CDR1 SGHDT, CDR2 YYEEEE. The CDR3 extends over 14 amino acids. The CDR3: CASSLELRNTEAFF. The CDR3 coding sequence is TGTGCCAGCAGCCTAGAGCTGAGGAACACTGAAGCTTTCTTT.

The rearrangement links TRBV14 to TRBJ1-2; D remains unclear. Germline loops: CDR1 SGHDN, CDR2 FVKESK. The CDR3 extends over 13 amino acids. Trimming took off 3 bases at V and 2 bases at J, with 7 bases between the two ends. DNA of the CDR3: TGTGCCAGCAGCCAGTACAGCAACTATGGCTACACCTTC. Protein sequence: CASSQYSNYGYTF.

This chain connects TRBV28 to TRBJ2-5; 10 nucleotides align to TRBD2. The CDR3 consists of 13 residues. The germline gives CDR1 MDHEN, CDR2 SYDVKM. The trim removed 7 bases at V and 2 bases at J, leaving 1 base unmatched. The CDR3 nucleotides read TGTGCCAGCACTAGCGGGGGACAAGAGACCCAGTACTTC. The encoded protein is CASTSGGQETQYF.

The gene calls are TRBV6-4 and TRBJ2-2; possible D gene TRBD2, 5 bases. V was clipped by 4 bases and J by 7 bases, with 16 bases between them. The CDR3 totals 15 residues. CDR1 is MRHNA, CDR2 SNTAGT, per germline. CDR3 amino acids: CASSVSGLASGELFF. The CDR3 DNA follows: TGTGCCAGCAGTGTATCAGGACTCGCGAGCGGGGAGCTGTTTTTT.

V and J are TRBV29-1 and TRBJ2-7; 8 nucleotides match TRBD2. Germline V CDR1 and CDR2: SQVTM, ANQGSEA. There are 16 residues in the CDR3. The ends lost 2 bases at V and 6 bases at J; junction bases unmatched: 15. The CDR3 coding sequence is TGCAGCGTTGAAATCGGATCCGGGGGGGCCTGGGCCGAGCAGTACTTC. Encoded protein: CSVEIGSGGAWAEQYF.

To note about this clone: Germline is not matched at one junction end, which may reflect a read error. The chain recombines TRBV2 with TRBJ2-3, with 7 bases fitting TRBD2. In germline, CDR1 is SNHLY, CDR2 FYNNEI. CDR3 length equals 11 residues. CDR3: CASIEAGPKYF. The CDR3 nucleotides read TGTGCCAGCATTGAAGCGGGGCCCAAGTATTTT.

The J gene is TRBJ2-1, the V gene TRBV30, with D tentatively TRBD2 (6 bases). CDR3 length: 14 amino acids. Germline V gene data show CDR1 as GTSNPN and CDR2 as SVGIG (reference sequence). V was clipped by 3 bases and J by 10 bases, with 19 bases between them. In DNA form, the CDR3 reads TGTGCCTGGAGAGTCGGTGGGAGGTTGGGAGAGCAGTTCTTC. Translated, it gives CAWRVGGRLGEQFF.

J is TRBJ2-7 and V is TRBV6-1; 7 positions agree with TRBD1. From germline, CDR1 is MNHNS and CDR2 SASEGT. The CDR3 has 17 amino acids. J was trimmed by 2 bases and V by 4 bases; bases with no gene match: 14. In DNA, the CDR3 is TGTGCCAGCAGTGGTCCATCACGACAGGGTCGGGCCTACGAGCAGTACTTC. Translation: CASSGPSRQGRAYEQYF.

The CDR3 spells CASSKNPPGQGYNQPQHF. The CDR3 DNA reads TGTGCCAGCAGTAAAAACCCTCCGGGACAGGGGTACAATCAGCCCCAGCATTTT. The V gene is TRBV21-1, the J gene TRBJ1-5; the table's D call, TRBD1, was not checked against the DNA. TRBV21-1 is labeled a pseudogene. CDR3 size: 18 residues.

The chain recombines TRBV18 with TRBJ2-7; 7 bases agree with TRBD1. The V and J ends lost 5 bases and 13 bases, in that order; junction bases with no gene match: 14. The V gene's germline CDR1 is KGHSH and CDR2 LQKENI. CDR3 length: 13 residues. The CDR3: CASSSLDRSRGYF. The CDR3 region has the DNA TGTGCCAGCTCATCCCTGGACAGGTCCCGGGGCTACTTC.

The chain links TRBV9 to TRBJ1-1; 8 positions agree with TRBD1. The germline CDR1 and CDR2 sequences are SGDLS and YYNGEE. V lost 3 bases to trimming and J lost 1 base; unmatched junction nucleotides: 8. This CDR3 is 16 amino acids long. The CDR3 DNA reads TGTGCCAGCAGCGCCGGGACAGGACGAGCGAACACTGAAGCTTTCTTT. As protein: CASSAGTGRANTEAFF.

V gene TRBV5-6 combines with J gene TRBJ2-1; TRBD1 might be the D (6 bases). This CDR3 region has 14 residues. The V gene lost 1 base and the J gene lost 6 bases, with 11 bases spanning the gap. Germline CDR1 SGHDT, CDR2 YYEEEE. The CDR3 protein is CASSLYRRGNEQFF. Here the CDR3 DNA reads TGTGCCAGCAGCTTGTATCGCAGGGGCAATGAGCAGTTCTTC. The full variable domain, its missing parts supplied by reference TRBV5-6 and TRBJ2-1, is DAGVTQSPTHLIKTRGQQVTLRCSPKSGHDTVSWYQQALGQGPQFIFQYYEEEERQRGNFPDRFSGHQFPNYSSELNVNALLLGDSALYLCASSLYRRGNEQFFGPGTRLTVL.

V and J are TRBV6-1 and TRBJ1-2, with D hard to call. V shed 4 bases and J shed 0 bases, with 12 bases lying between them. This CDR3 comprises 15 residues. The germline gives CDR1 MNHNS, CDR2 SASEGT. The CDR3 protein is CASSGGSLTNYGYTF. The CDR3 DNA reads as TGTGCCAGCAGTGGAGGCAGTCTAACTAACTATGGCTACACCTTC.